The clone carrying this TCR beta chain was observed at least ten times. This sample was included in a study of cytomegalovirus exposure and HLA in healthy donors. The V gene lost 3 bases and the J gene lost 2 bases, with 11 bases spanning the gap. Looked up from germline, CDR1 is LNHNV and CDR2 is YYDKDF (reference sequence). The CDR3 covers 14 residues. The PCR made use of 60 Vbeta and 13 Jbeta primers. Data came from immunoSEQ multiplex PCR; TCRdb stores just in-frame clones and leaves some out. The table includes 100,000 to 150,000 clones, over 80% detected once. Donors were ostensibly healthy at sampling, although undocumented immune exposures were probable.

Input material: PBMCs. The origin of this receptor is a young man in good health and CMV-seropositive. This sequence joins TRBV15 and TRBJ2-7, with a weak D call TRBD1 (5 bases). The CDR3 DNA follows: TGTGCCACCAGCAGCGTCTCAGGGACCTACGAGCAGTACTTC. This codes for CATSSVSGTYEQYF. The whole variable domain, remainder taken from reference TRBV15 and TRBJ2-7, is DAMVIQNPRYQVTQFGKPVTLSCSQTLNHNVMYWYQQKSSQAPKLLFHYYDKDFNNEADTPDNFQSRRPNTSFCFLDIRSPGLGDTAMYLCATSSVSGTYEQYFGPGTRLTVT.